This T cell receptor beta chain was profiled in a study of T cell responses to AZD1222 COVID-19 vaccine. There are 13 residues in the CDR3. CDR1 is LGHDT and CDR2 is YNNKEL in the germline V gene (reference sequence). V was shortened by 0 bases and J by 3 bases, with 5 bases between the two germline ends. Only in-frame clones appear in the TCRdb table, and some are missing; sequencing was by immunoSEQ multiplex PCR. The sample yields some 130,000 clones, roughly nine tenths seen once. The chain uses TRBV3-1 (or the pseudogene TRBV3-2) and TRBJ1-1; D ambiguous. This TCR came from an adult in good health. This specimen consisted of peripheral blood, obtained on day 0 of AZD1222 vaccination. The DNA of the CDR3 is TGTGCCAGCAGCCAAGAGCGGGACACTGAAGCTTTCTTT. Amino acid sequence: CASSQERDTEAFF.